This TCR beta chain appears in the sequencing data of a study of blood T cell repertoires in COVID-19 (TCRdb year 2020). Study-level background: The collaborator samples originated in the United States, Italy and Spain and spanned the acute and convalescent phases of COVID-19. Sample metadata almost always included a de-identified subject ID, COVID-19 status, age in years and sex. Samples were obtained from the ongoing ImmuneRACE study (first 160 participants) and from over a thousand subjects provided by 6 global collaborators. Deeply sampled blood TCRbeta repertoires from subjects exposed to, actively infected with, or recovered from COVID-19 were included in the dataset. The material from the prospective study consisted of cDNA or gDNA derived from T cells, B-cell-depleted T cells, or PBMCs. The repertoires were made available in a free public database intended to serve as a resource for research on the immune response to SARS-CoV-2. Where available, HLA class I and class II types were obtained from metadata supplied by the sample provider rather than from assay-based typing. Study-wide conclusions, independent of this receptor: The amount of clinical and demographic metadata varied by source and participant and was provided uncurated.

Taken from cysteine to phenylalanine, the CDR3 has 16 residues. The only DNA kept is the CDR3, 48 bases in frame from the first base. Reading the germline V gene gives CDR1 SGDLS and CDR2 YYNGEE. The junction shows trimming of 0 bases on V and 4 bases on J, and the gene matches do not reach 7 bases of it. Comment on this clone: The antigen this receptor binds is unknown. No much larger clonotype is one base removed from it; base qualities were not supplied.

TCRbeta CDR3 regions were amplified from genomic DNA by means of the immunoSEQ Assay, a bias-controlled multiplex PCR. Regarding the original processing steps: The number of nucleated cells in each sample was estimated by amplification of reference gene primers within the assay. To quantify the absolute abundance of each unique TCRbeta CDR3 rearrangement, sequence reads were collapsed and filtered. Productive Simpson clonality was computed per sample as the square root of Simpson's diversity index over productive rearrangements. Entries here come from immuneACCESS through TCRdb and include only in-frame sequences with V and J called. Some clones fail to appear in such tables; in the studies checked, an unresolved V gene covers under half of the shortfall, and the cause of the remainder is unknown. V and J calls and clone size are those listed in that table; D and trimming were worked out from the DNA. The sample data list 250,000 or so clones, and 89% of these were observed just once. Jointly, the top ten make up about 4.6% of the sample.

Samples from volunteer blood donors who had recovered from COVID-19 were contributed by a second Seattle source. Collaborating institutions collected whole blood in K2EDTA tubes following their own protocols. Collaborator samples were shipped for TCRbeta analysis as frozen whole blood, isolated PBMCs, or DNA extracted from either sample type. This receptor was obtained from a woman in her forties who had recovered from COVID-19. Material for sequencing was peripheral blood. The V gene is TRBV9 and the J gene is TRBJ2-1; 7 junctional bases match TRBD2. The DNA sequence is as follows: TGTGCCAGCAGCGTAGTCCCGGGGGGACTATACAATGAGCAGTTCTTC. The resulting protein is CASSVVPGGLYNEQFF.